This record covers a single T cell receptor beta chain. What it recognizes is unknown. Genomic DNA came from frozen unsorted single-cell suspensions. Sequencing used immunoSEQ multiplex PCR; TCRdb keeps in-frame clones, though not all of them. The table has about 4,900 clones, roughly 80% seen once. The sample belongs to a study of immune cell composition in non-small cell lung cancer. Study-wide points: Squamous lung tumours showed higher top 10 clone scores and clonality than adenocarcinomas. Tumour-associated clones >0.5% occurred in about a third of adenocarcinomas, roughly 80% of squamous.

CDR1 is LGHNT, CDR2 FRNRAP, per germline. V shed 8 bases and J shed 4 bases, with 11 bases lying between them. This CDR3 contains 12 residues. The sequence was collected from a human donor with non-small cell lung cancer. V gene TRBV12-5 combines with J gene TRBJ2-5, with D possibly matching TRBD2 (5 bases). Sample: lung tumor tissue. CDR3 nucleotides: TGTGCTAGTTCCCCCGAGGGAGAGACCCAGTACTTC. Protein sequence: CASSPEGETQYF.